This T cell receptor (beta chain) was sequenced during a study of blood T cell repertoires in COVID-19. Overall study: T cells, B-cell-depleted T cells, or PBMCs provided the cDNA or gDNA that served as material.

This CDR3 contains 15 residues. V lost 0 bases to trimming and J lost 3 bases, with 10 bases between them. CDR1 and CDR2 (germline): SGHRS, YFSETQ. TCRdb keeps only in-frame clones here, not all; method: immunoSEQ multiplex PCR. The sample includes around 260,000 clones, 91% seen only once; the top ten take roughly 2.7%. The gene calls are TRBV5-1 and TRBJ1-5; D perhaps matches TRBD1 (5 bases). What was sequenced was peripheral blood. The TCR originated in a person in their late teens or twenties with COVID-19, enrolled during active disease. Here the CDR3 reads CASSLEGRVNQPQHF. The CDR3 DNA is TGCGCCAGCAGCTTGGAGGGGAGGGTCAATCAGCCCCAGCATTTT.